The rows below give T cell receptor beta chains drawn from one sample of a study of control samples from healthy donors and cancer patients. The repertoire was sequenced with immunoSEQ multiplex PCR; TCRdb's copy has only in-frame clones and lacks some. In the table there are tens of thousands of clones, less than 85% of which are singletons. The sequenced material came from PBMCs. These receptors all stem from a man in his 70s with lung cancer. Each CDR3 is given with its conserved first and last residue. D genes are given only for firm matches. Clone size appears in some rows only: once, few, many, or a class for an expanded clone.

J: TRBJ1-5; D: TRBD1; size: -; V: TRBV10-2; CDR3: CASSDLTGGVGNQPQHF; DNA: TGCGCCAGCAGTGATTTGACAGGGGGCGTCGGCAATCAGCCCCAGCATTTT
J: TRBJ2-2; D: -; size: -; V: TRBV6-1; CDR3: CASSEQGTGELFF; DNA: TGTGCCAGCAGTGAACAAGGGACCGGGGAGCTGTTTTTT
J: TRBJ2-7; D: -; size: -; V: TRBV6-5; CDR3: CASSLQTVFYEQYF; DNA: TGTGCCAGCAGTCTACAGACAGTTTTCTACGAGCAGTACTTC
J: TRBJ1-2; D: TRBD1; size: -; V: TRBV10-3; CDR3: CAIGQGALSLELGHGYTF; DNA: TGTGCCATCGGTCAGGGGGCGCTCAGTCTGGAACTAGGCCATGGCTACACCTTC
J: TRBJ2-3; D: -; size: -; V: TRBV27; CDR3: CASSGWRADTQYF; DNA: TGTGCCAGCAGTGGGTGGAGGGCAGATACGCAGTATTTT
J: TRBJ2-7; D: TRBD1; size: -; V: TRBV10-3; CDR3: CAIRDRGNNEQYF; DNA: TGTGCCATCAGGGACAGGGGGAATAACGAGCAGTACTTC
J: TRBJ1-2; D: -; size: -; V: TRBV7-9; CDR3: CASSLVKGVGGPEDF; DNA: TGTGCCAGCAGCTTAGTAAAGGGAGTTGGGGGGCCCGAGGACTTC
J: TRBJ1-6; D: TRBD1; size: -; V: TRBV7-9; CDR3: CASSLAMIGQGLNSPLHF; DNA: TGTGCCAGCAGCTTAGCGATGATCGGACAGGGTTTGAATTCACCCCTCCACTTT
J: TRBJ1-3; D: -; size: -; V: TRBV18; CDR3: CASSPPGLPYSGNTIYF; DNA: TGTGCCAGCTCACCGCCAGGACTGCCCTACTCTGGAAACACCATATATTTT
J: TRBJ2-3; D: -; size: -; V: TRBV7-3; CDR3: CASSLTGSGKSVTQYF; DNA: TGTGCCAGCAGCTTAACGGGGTCCGGCAAGTCTGTTACGCAGTATTTT
J: TRBJ1-5; D: -; size: few; V: TRBV19; CDR3: CASSPRPVKYSNQPQHF; DNA: TGTGCCAGTAGTCCACGGCCGGTAAAATATAGCAATCAGCCCCAGCATTTT
J: TRBJ1-1; D: TRBD1; size: -; V: TRBV5-4; CDR3: CASSTPQGEGTEAFF; DNA: TGTGCCAGCAGCACTCCACAGGGGGAAGGGACTGAAGCTTTCTTT
J: TRBJ2-6; D: -; size: -; V: TRBV5-8; CDR3: CASSFSGANVLTF; DNA: TGTGCCAGCAGCTTTTCTGGGGCCAACGTCCTGACTTTC
J: TRBJ2-7; D: -; size: -; V: TRBV7-9; CDR3: CASSPGPMYEQYF; DNA: TGTGCCAGCAGCCCGGGCCCAATGTACGAGCAGTACTTC
J: TRBJ1-1; D: TRBD1; size: -; V: TRBV11-2; CDR3: CASSFGVGTANTEAFF; DNA: TGTGCCAGCAGCTTTGGAGTTGGGACAGCGAACACTGAAGCTTTCTTT
J: TRBJ2-7; D: -; size: -; V: TRBV20-1; CDR3: CSARGPYEQYF; DNA: TGCAGTGCCCGTGGCCCGTACGAGCAGTACTTC
J: TRBJ1-6; D: -; size: -; V: TRBV7-9; CDR3: CATEGGSNSPLHF; DNA: TGTGCGACCGAGGGGGGAAGTAATTCACCCCTCCACTTT
J: TRBJ1-1; D: -; size: -; V: TRBV27; CDR3: CASSPGIVHTEAFF; DNA: TGTGCCAGCAGTCCAGGAATAGTTCACACTGAAGCTTTCTTT
J: TRBJ1-1; D: -; size: -; V: TRBV19; CDR3: CASSSAAVLAEAFF; DNA: TGTGCCAGTAGTTCGGCTGCTGTTTTGGCTGAAGCTTTCTTT
J: TRBJ2-2; D: -; size: -; V: TRBV25-1; CDR3: CASSEFGGNTGELFF; DNA: TGTGCCAGCAGTGAATTCGGGGGGAACACCGGGGAGCTGTTTTTT
J: TRBJ1-3; D: TRBD1; size: -; V: TRBV18; CDR3: CASSMGQTGNTIYF; DNA: TGTGCCAGCTCGATGGGACAGACTGGAAACACCATATATTTT
J: TRBJ1-3; D: -; size: -; V: TRBV14; CDR3: CASSQDLTPSSGNTIYF; DNA: TGTGCCAGCAGCCAAGATTTAACCCCGAGCTCTGGAAACACCATATATTTT
J: TRBJ2-3; D: -; size: -; V: TRBV20-1; CDR3: CSAGKGDTQYF; DNA: TGCAGTGCTGGGAAAGGAGATACGCAGTATTTT
J: TRBJ1-1; D: -; size: -; V: TRBV6-1; CDR3: CASSEGFLTEAFF; DNA: TGTGCCAGCAGTGAAGGATTCCTCACTGAAGCTTTCTTT
J: TRBJ2-1; D: TRBD2; size: -; V: TRBV27; CDR3: CASSLFAAGGLRDSSYNEQFF; DNA: TGTGCCAGCAGTTTGTTCGCAGCGGGGGGCCTTAGAGATAGCTCCTACAATGAGCAGTTCTTC
J: TRBJ1-2; D: -; size: -; V: TRBV28; CDR3: CASSSNYGYTF; DNA: TGTGCCAGCAGTTCGAACTATGGCTACACCTTC
J: TRBJ1-1; D: -; size: -; V: TRBV4-2; CDR3: CASSQAGPEAFF; DNA: TGTGCCAGCAGCCAAGCGGGTCCTGAAGCTTTCTTT
J: TRBJ1-2; D: -; size: -; V: TRBV23-1; CDR3: CASSQSKTTANYGYTF; DNA: TGCGCCAGCAGTCAATCGAAGACAACCGCTAACTATGGCTACACCTTC